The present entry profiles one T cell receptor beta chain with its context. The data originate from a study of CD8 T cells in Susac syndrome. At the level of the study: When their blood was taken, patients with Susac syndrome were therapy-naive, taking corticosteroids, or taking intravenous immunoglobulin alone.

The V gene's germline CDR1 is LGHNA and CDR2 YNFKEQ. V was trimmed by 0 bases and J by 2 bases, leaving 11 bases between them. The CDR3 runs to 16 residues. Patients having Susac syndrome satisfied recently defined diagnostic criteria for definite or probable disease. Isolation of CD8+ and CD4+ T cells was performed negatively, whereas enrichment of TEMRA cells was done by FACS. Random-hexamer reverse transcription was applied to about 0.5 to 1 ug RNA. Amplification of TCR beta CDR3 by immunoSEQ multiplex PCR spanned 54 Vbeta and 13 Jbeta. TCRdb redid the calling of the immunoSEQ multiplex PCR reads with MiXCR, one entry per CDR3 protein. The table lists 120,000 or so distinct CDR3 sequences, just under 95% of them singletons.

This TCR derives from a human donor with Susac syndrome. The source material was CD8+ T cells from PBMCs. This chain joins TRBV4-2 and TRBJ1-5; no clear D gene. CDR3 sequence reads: CASSQDYHGGNQPQHF. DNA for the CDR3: TGTGCCAGCAGCCAAGATTATCACGGCGGCAATCAGCCCCAGCATTTT.